The T cell receptor beta chain described here comes from a study of T cells in Graves' hyperthyroidism and ophthalmopathy (dated by TCRdb to about 2019). With regard to the full study: To identify TCR V-J signatures that set the groups apart, the researchers used a discovery cohort of approximately 98 patients, made up of 40 to 45 with Graves' ophthalmopathy and some 60 with stable Graves' hyperthyroidism. Prospective prediction of ophthalmopathy was tested in an independent validation cohort consisting of some 19 hyperthyroidism patients and around 16 patients who later progressed to ophthalmopathy. The roughly 94 discovery patients were randomly split 7:3 into training and test sets. In addition, the study compared T-cell repertoires in thyroid tissue and in blood from five to seven Graves' hyperthyroidism patients. Once sampling was done, hyperthyroidism patients were given methimazole at a starting dose of 30 mg daily, whereas ophthalmopathy patients were given high-dose intravenous methylprednisolone. According to the paper, TCR Vbeta CDR3 sequencing was carried out on approximately 140 peripheral blood samples, which came from over 40 ophthalmopathy, around 75 hyperthyroidism and roughly 17 progressor patients.

V is clipped by 3 bases and J by 3 bases, and the sequence between their germline boundaries is 8 bases long. CDR3 length: 13 amino acids, cysteine to phenylalanine. Just CDR3 DNA is preserved here, 39 bases in frame from base 1. Summary of the overall study and its limitations: In cross-validation, a model built on a 13 V-J signature told ophthalmopathy apart from stable hyperthyroidism with roughly 87% sensitivity and around 81% specificity, and in testing the same model reached 80%/75%. No statistical method was used to set the sample size in advance, and investigators knew the group allocation. During validation, the model predicted progression to ophthalmopathy a median of about 6.3 months ahead of onset, with roughly 65% sensitivity and 72% to 85% specificity. Most expanded thyroid clonotypes (frequency above 0.001) were also detected in blood, a finding suggesting that blood repertoires may reflect thyroid immune responses.

The sample holds many counts of this clonotype. Its antigen specificity is not known. Base qualities are not provided; no much larger clone lies one nucleotide away. The TCR beta CDR3 regions were amplified from RNA transcripts. The TCR CDR3 was subjected to a first round of RT-PCR using the HTBI primer set and the Qiagen OneStep RT-PCR kit. The libraries were constructed in a second round of multiplex PCR and then size-selected and purified. Sequencing of the libraries was done on an Illumina HiSeq2000 using paired-end 100 bp reads. On the authors' methods: Raw data were processed with SOAPnuke, discarding reads with adapters, uncalled bases, mean Phred below 15, or no exact constant-primer or identifier match. COPE v1.2.5 was used to merge high-quality paired reads, and clonotypes were defined as unique nucleotide sequences. MiTCR v1.1 was used to align the clonotypes against IMGT TRBV, TRBD and TRBJ reference segments. Only V-J combinations with frequency above 0.0001, covering roughly 99% of repertoires, were analysed. A TCS score was defined as the ratio of F50 (clonal expansion) to E x V (chaos), with BLOSUM62-based TCRdist applied between CDR3 peptides within each V-J. Welch's t-statistics and random forest reduced roughly 530 V-J features to fewer than 15, which were used in a naive Bayes classifier (R e1071). The similarity between thyroid and blood repertoires was quantified using the Morisita-Horn index. TCRdb reran the public reads through fastp at Q25 and MiXCR, keeping productive beta chains. Under each unique CDR3 protein, matching rows form one entry showing the most common genes and DNA. These V and J calls rely on TCRdb rather than the paper's analysis. In all, the sample holds about 640,000 distinct CDR3 sequences, and less than 45% of those were seen once. Less than 9% of the sample belongs to the ten largest clones.

The study excluded patients with uncontrolled infections, other autoimmune diseases, pregnancy or lactation. Diagnoses were based on clinical symptoms, serum thyroxine and TRAb, thyroid ultrasound and orbital computed tomography. Total RNA was extracted with Trizol reagent, and quality was checked on an Agilent 2100 Bioanalyzer. The chain is made from TRBV12-3 or TRBV12-4 and TRBJ1-2; the D gene is not confidently resolved. The specimen was peripheral blood or thyroid tissue (not recorded which). The receptor's source is an adult man with Graves' disease, either hyperthyroidism or ophthalmopathy (not recorded which). CDR3 protein: CASSLGVDYGYTF. The DNA reads TGTGCCAGCAGTTTGGGCGTCGACTATGGCTACACCTTC.